This passage covers 26 T cell receptor beta chains from one sample sequenced in a study of shared clonotypes between healthy human individuals. Produced via immunoSEQ multiplex PCR; TCRdb's table is partial and in-frame only. This repertoire shows a few million clones, 80% to 95% found once; its top ten account for approximately 0.39%. Sequenced sample: naive CD4+ T cells from PBMCs. Documented subset: CD45RA+ positively selected. The origin of the receptors is a man between 18 and 29 years old in good health. Some clones in this sample may be carry-over from other donors' samples.

V is TRBV19 and J is TRBJ1-3; D unresolved. V lost 6 bases, J lost 0 bases, and 3 bases lay in between. The CDR3 runs 12 residues. Germline V CDR1 and CDR2: LNHDA, SQIVND (reference sequence). The CDR3 protein is CASSVSGNTIYF. DNA of the CDR3: TGTGCCAGTAGCGTCTCTGGAAACACCATATATTTT.

V and J are TRBV11-2 and TRBJ2-7; D possibly uses TRBD1 or TRBD2 (5 bases each). This CDR3 comprises 15 residues. Germline CDR1 is SGHAT and CDR2 is FQNNGV. V was cut by 4 bases and J by 2 bases, with 15 bases left in between. For the CDR3, the DNA is TGTGCCAGCAGCTCGCCCGGGACCGAAACCTACGAGCAGTACTTC. This sequence encodes CASSSPGTETYEQYF.

The chain carries TRBV7-3 and TRBJ2-7; D assignment may be TRBD1 or TRBD2 (5 bases each). Trimming took 0 bases from V and 6 from J, leaving 9 bases between them. There are 13 residues in the CDR3. The germline CDR1 and CDR2 sequences are SGHTA and FQGTGA. CDR3 region: CASSLTRDAEQYF. CDR3 bases: TGTGCCAGCAGCTTAACCCGGGACGCCGAGCAGTACTTC.

The chain recombines TRBV2 with TRBJ2-1, with D hard to call. Trimming removed 7 bases at V and 2 bases at J, with 9 bases between. CDR3 size: 13 residues. Per the germline V gene, CDR1 is SNHLY and CDR2 is FYNNEI. The CDR3 DNA sequence: TGTGCCAGCACTCGGGCCACCTACAATGAGCAGTTCTTC. This gives the protein CASTRATYNEQFF. Together with reference TRBV2 and TRBJ2-1, the CDR3 gives the full variable domain: EPEVTQTPSHQVTQMGQEVILRCVPISNHLYFYWYRQILGQKVEFLVSFYNNEISEKSEIFDDQFSVERPDGSNFTLKIRSTKLEDSAMYFCASTRATYNEQFFGPGTRLTVL.

This clone was observed a handful of times. This CDR3 is also generated by other DNA sequences in the sample. The V call is TRBV30, the J call TRBJ1-5, with unresolved D. The CDR3 has 13 residues. Trimming took off 0 bases at V and 1 base at J, with 4 bases between the two ends. CDR1 is GTSNPN, CDR2 SVGIG, per germline (reference sequence). In nucleotides, the CDR3 is TGTGCCTGGAGTGTAAGGAGCAATCAGCCCCAGCATTTT. Its protein is CAWSVRSNQPQHF.

The genes are TRBV5-1 and TRBJ2-5; D might be TRBD1 (5 bases). CDR1 and CDR2 from the germline V gene are SGHRS and YFSETQ. V was trimmed by 5 bases and J by 0 bases, leaving 8 bases between them. This CDR3 spans 13 amino acids. In DNA form, the CDR3 reads TGCGCCAGCAGTCAGGGAAACCAAGAGACCCAGTACTTC. Its translation is CASSQGNQETQYF.

DNA for the CDR3: TGTGCCAGTAGTCCGCCCCTACTTCCTCGCAATCAGCCCCAGCATTTT. Its translation: CASSPPLLPRNQPQHF. This chain uses TRBV19 with TRBJ1-5, with D hard to call. CDR1 LNHDA and CDR2 SQIVND come from the germline V gene (reference sequence). This CDR3 has 16 residues. Trimming removed 5 bases at V and 2 bases at J, with 16 bases between.

J is TRBJ1-2 and V is TRBV7-9; D remains unclear. Per the germline V gene, CDR1 is SEHNR and CDR2 is FQNEAQ (reference sequence). The CDR3 consists of 12 residues. V dropped 5 bases and J dropped 3 bases, with 7 bases sitting between them. DNA for the CDR3: TGTGCCAGCAGCAACGGATACTATGGCTACACCTTC. As protein: CASSNGYYGYTF. The full variable domain, completed using reference TRBV7-9 and TRBJ1-2, is DTGVSQNPRHKITKRGQNVTFRCDPISEHNRLYWYRQTLGQGPEFLTYFQNEAQLEKSRLLSDRFSAERPKGSFSTLEIQRTEQGDSAMYLCASSNGYYGYTFGSGTRLTVV.

The chain has TRBV25-1 and TRBJ1-6, with 9 positions matching TRBD1. The CDR3 spans 16 residues. Germline CDR1 is MGHDK and CDR2 is SYGVNS. J gave up 5 bases and V 6 bases, and 8 bases lay outside the gene matches. The CDR3 DNA reads as TGTGCCAGCAGCCCACAGGGGGCTACGAATAATTCACCCCTCCACTTT. It encodes CASSPQGATNNSPLHF.

The rearrangement uses TRBV30 and TRBJ1-6, with a tentative D call TRBD1 (5 bases). There are 13 residues in the CDR3. The V end lost 1 base, the J end lost 13 bases, and 14 bases lay between the germline ends. CDR1 and CDR2 (germline): GTSNPN, SVGIG (reference sequence). The CDR3 is CAWSAGTPGPLHF. The CDR3 DNA sequence: TGTGCCTGGAGTGCCGGGACCCCAGGGCCCCTCCACTTT.

The rearrangement uses TRBV28 and TRBJ1-2, with D uncertain. The CDR3 extends over 15 amino acids. Trimming cost V 6 bases and J 4 bases, with 18 bases left between them. Germline V lookup: CDR1 MDHEN, CDR2 SYDVKM. The CDR3 region is CASRSSTSQSYGYTF. The CDR3 coding sequence is TGTGCCAGCAGGTCATCGACTTCTCAGAGCTATGGCTACACCTTC.

The J gene is TRBJ1-1, the V gene TRBV29-1; TRBD1 agrees at 7 bases. Germline loops: CDR1 SQVTM, CDR2 ANQGSEA. V lost 6 bases and J lost 10; bases outside the gene matches: 20. The CDR3 is 15 residues long. DNA for the CDR3: TGCAGCGTGGATTCGTGGACAGGATGGGCATCGGTAGCTTTCTTT. It specifies CSVDSWTGWASVAFF.

The chain combines TRBV7-9 with TRBJ2-1, with D perhaps TRBD1 (7 bases). The CDR3 length is 17 residues. Germline V CDR1 and CDR2: SEHNR, FQNEAQ (reference sequence). The ends were cut back, 1 base at V and 8 bases at J, with 21 bases in the middle. CDR3 in amino acids: CASSLGAVWQGGDEQFF. The CDR3 nucleotides are TGTGCCAGCAGCTTAGGCGCGGTATGGCAGGGGGGCGATGAGCAGTTCTTC.

CDR3 loop: CASRDRSSYEQYF. As DNA, the CDR3 is TGTGCCAGCAGGGACAGGAGCTCCTACGAGCAGTACTTC. This sequence joins TRBV6-6 and TRBJ2-7; 7 positions agree with TRBD1. CDR3 length: 13 residues. Germline V gene lookup returns CDR1 MNHNY and CDR2 SVGAGI (reference sequence). The V and J ends lost 6 bases and 0 bases, in that order; junction bases with no gene match: 2.

The chain links TRBV28 to TRBJ1-2; D unclear. The CDR3 is 13 amino acids. With 8 bases removed from V and 5 bases from J, the gap between germline ends came to 15 bases. The germline V gene encodes CDR1 MDHEN and CDR2 SYDVKM. CDR3 DNA sequence: TGTGCCAGCCTTGCTCGGGTTACGTATGGCTACACCTTC. It translates to CASLARVTYGYTF.

V and J are TRBV6-5 and TRBJ1-2, with 8 bases fitting TRBD1. Trimming cost V 0 bases and J 4 bases; bases outside gene matches: 4. The CDR3 consists of 15 residues. Germline V lookup: CDR1 MNHEY, CDR2 SVGAGI. Here the CDR3 DNA reads TGTGCCAGCAGTTACTCTTACAGGGGGGGCTATGGCTACACCTTC. Amino acids: CASSYSYRGGYGYTF.

The gene calls are TRBV6-5 and TRBJ2-1, with D uncertain. Germline V CDR1 and CDR2: MNHEY, SVGAGI. V was cut by 5 bases and J by 4 bases, with 6 bases left in between. The CDR3 sequence is 12 residues long. CDR3 DNA: TGTGCCAGCAGTGGCTATTACAATGAGCAGTTCTTC. It codes for CASSGYYNEQFF.

This sequence joins TRBV28 and TRBJ2-7, with a tentative D call TRBD1 (5 bases). The CDR3 length is 14 residues. Between the trimmed V and J ends, which lost 8 bases and 2 bases, there was a span of 16 bases. CDR1 MDHEN and CDR2 SYDVKM come from the germline V gene. Here the CDR3 reads CASSLGPHPYEQYF. The DNA of the CDR3 is TGTGCCAGCTCCCTGGGGCCTCACCCCTACGAGCAGTACTTC.

In this sample, this clone turned up once. The genes are TRBV6-5 and TRBJ1-3; TRBD1 is a possible D gene (5 bases). Germline CDR1 and CDR2: MNHEY and SVGAGI. V was trimmed by 0 bases and J by 4 bases, leaving 10 bases between them. CDR3 length equals 15 residues. CDR3: CASSYSGARGNTIYF. CDR3 nucleotide sequence: TGTGCCAGCAGTTACTCCGGGGCGCGGGGAAACACCATATATTTT.

Concerning this clone itself: Other DNA variants within this sample encode the same CDR3. In DNA form, the CDR3 reads TGCGCCAGCAGCTTGGCCCAGGAAGGTGAAAAACTGTTTTTT. It codes for CASSLAQEGEKLFF. The rearrangement joins TRBV5-1 to TRBJ1-4; D gene unclear. CDR1 and CDR2 from the germline V gene are SGHRS and YFSETQ. Trimming took off 0 bases at V and 7 bases at J, with 10 bases between the two ends. The CDR3 length is 14 residues.

On this clone itself: Other nucleotide sequences in the sample specify the same CDR3. The chain employs TRBV7-3 and TRBJ2-3, with TRBD2 matching over 7 bases. Germline CDR1 is SGHTA and CDR2 is FQGTGA. This CDR3 region has 15 residues. Germline trimming cut 5 bases from V and 0 bases from J; bases unmatched to any gene: 5. CDR3 nucleotide sequence: TGTGCCAGCAGCCCCGGGGGAGGGAGCACAGATACGCAGTATTTT. Encoded protein: CASSPGGGSTDTQYF.

Remarks on this clone: Other nucleotide sequences in the sample specify the same CDR3. This chain joins TRBV5-1 and TRBJ2-5; TRBD1 aligns across 7 bases. The germline V gene encodes CDR1 SGHRS and CDR2 YFSETQ. The CDR3 covers 13 residues. Unmatched junction bases numbered 0, after V lost 0 bases and J lost 4 bases. DNA for the CDR3: TGCGCCAGCAGCTTGGAGGGGGCAGAGACCCAGTACTTC. The encoded protein is CASSLEGAETQYF.

This sequence joins TRBV19 and TRBJ2-5, with TRBD1 identical over 8 bases. This CDR3 comprises 16 residues. Germline V lookup: CDR1 LNHDA, CDR2 SQIVND (reference sequence). With V trimmed by 4 bases and J by 4 bases, 11 bases remained unmatched. The CDR3 spells CASSTSSGGPGETQYF. The CDR3 nucleotides read TGTGCCAGTAGTACCTCTTCAGGGGGCCCGGGAGAGACCCAGTACTTC.

V and J are TRBV19 and TRBJ1-5; TRBD1 agrees at 7 bases. Germline CDR1 is LNHDA and CDR2 is SQIVND (reference sequence). The length of the CDR3 is 16 residues. J lost 2 bases, V lost 7 bases, and 11 bases had no gene match. The CDR3, as DNA: TGTGCCAGTACCCTCGGAGCTGGACAGGGCAATCAGCCCCAGCATTTT. Its protein is CASTLGAGQGNQPQHF.

The chain is built from TRBV5-1 and TRBJ2-5; unclear D gene. V shed 0 bases and J shed 1 base, with 10 bases lying between them. The CDR3 covers 15 residues. Per the germline V gene, CDR1 is SGHRS and CDR2 is YFSETQ. CDR3 sequence: CASSLALSLQETQYF. CDR3 in DNA: TGCGCCAGCAGCTTGGCTTTGTCCCTCCAAGAGACCCAGTACTTC. The complete variable domain, with remaining parts taken from reference TRBV5-1 and TRBJ2-5, reads KAGVTQTPRYLIKTRGQQVTLSCSPISGHRSVSWYQQTPGQGLQFLFEYFSETQRNKGNFPGRFSGRQFSNSRSEMNVSTLELGDSALYLCASSLALSLQETQYFGPGTRLLVL.

The rearrangement joins TRBV5-1 to TRBJ2-3; D gene ambiguous. Germline CDR1 and CDR2: SGHRS and YFSETQ. CDR3 length: 15 residues. The V end lost 3 bases, the J end lost 6 bases, and 17 bases lay between the germline ends. CDR3 amino acids: CASSSAAILGDTQYF. The CDR3 region has the DNA TGCGCCAGCAGCTCCGCAGCCATCCTTGGGGATACGCAGTATTTT.